This T cell receptor beta chain was observed in a study of blood T cells in healthy people across ages. A sample-barcoded 5' primer and a J-beta primer mix were used in a second PCR of roughly 6 to 11 cycles. Every single cDNA molecule received a tag from a template-switch adaptor with 12 random nucleotides. One entry per CDR3 protein, called by TCRdb with MiXCR from the 5' RACE reads. The table records around 1,900,000 distinct CDR3 sequences, about 39% of them present only once. Notes on this clonotype: No antigen is known for it.

Regarding the study as a whole: TCR beta diversity tracked closely with naive T cell percentage.

In germline, CDR1 is LNHNV, CDR2 YYDKDF (reference sequence). There are 14 residues in the CDR3. Sequenced input: blood. The TCR comes from a human donor in good health. The chain recombines TRBV15 with TRBJ2-7; D possibly corresponds to TRBD1 (6 bases). The J call may be faulty, since TRBJ2-5 better matches the DNA end. The CDR3 region is CATSALGASETQYF. In DNA form, the CDR3 reads TGTGCCACCAGCGCCCTGGGGGCCTCAGAGACCCAGTACTTC.